The 27 T cell receptor beta chains below come from one sample, sequenced in a study of blood T cell repertoires in COVID-19. Clones were read by immunoSEQ multiplex PCR, and TCRdb kept only the in-frame ones, dropping some. This sample has roughly 180,000 clones, with 65% to 85% found just once. Material for sequencing was PBMCs or T cells enriched from blood (not recorded which). These receptors all stem from a woman in her forties with acute COVID-19.

This sequence joins TRBV10-1 and TRBJ1-1; TRBD1 is a possible D gene (6 bases). Germline CDR1 is WNHNN and CDR2 is SYGVQD (reference sequence). CDR3 length: 14 residues. V shed 2 bases and J shed 12 bases, with 19 bases lying between them. CDR3 residues: CASSESPGQPASFF. The DNA of the CDR3 is TGCGCCAGCAGTGAGAGTCCGGGACAACCGGCGTCTTTCTTT.

The rearrangement uses TRBV4-1 and TRBJ1-3; D gene uncertain. Per the germline V gene, CDR1 is MGHRA and CDR2 is YSYEKL. The ends were cut back, 5 bases at V and 4 bases at J, with 15 bases in the middle. This CDR3 has 15 amino acids. The CDR3 loop reads CASSKNRDDGNTIYF. Written as DNA, the CDR3 is TGCGCCAGCAGCAAGAACCGGGATGACGGAAACACCATATATTTT.

The V gene is TRBV9, the J gene TRBJ1-5; TRBD1 agrees at 10 bases. Germline-derived CDR1 and CDR2 are SGDLS and YYNGEE. Losses at the gene ends were 0 bases for V and 6 bases for J; bases not matched to a gene: 3. The CDR3 spans 15 residues. The CDR3, as DNA: TGTGCCAGCAGCGTAGGACAGGGGGCCGGTCAGCCCCAGCATTTT. Translated: CASSVGQGAGQPQHF.

The chain links TRBV2 to TRBJ2-1, with 8 bases matching TRBD2. V shed 2 bases and J 10 bases; nucleotides not matched to a gene: 10. Germline V gives CDR1 SNHLY, CDR2 FYNNEI. The CDR3 has 15 amino acids. The DNA of the CDR3 is TGTGCCAGCAGTGAACTAGCGGGCGGTCCCGGGGAGCAGTTCTTC. Protein product: CASSELAGGPGEQFF.

This clone was observed once. The gene calls are TRBV7-2 and TRBJ1-2; 8 bases map to TRBD1. Germline CDR1 is SGHTA and CDR2 is FQGNSA. The CDR3 length is 15 residues. V dropped 5 bases and J dropped 1; count of bases not matched to a gene: 6. The CDR3 DNA sequence: TGTGCCAGCAGCACAACAGGGGGTGATAACTATGGCTACACCTTC. This translates into CASSTTGGDNYGYTF.

A few counts support this clone. The chain uses TRBV2 and TRBJ2-7; 10 bases match TRBD1. Per the germline V gene, CDR1 is SNHLY and CDR2 is FYNNEI. V was pared by 7 bases and J by 7 bases, with 7 bases of the junction left unmatched. The CDR3 loop spans 13 amino acids. The CDR3 bases are TGTGCCAGCAAGGGGACAGGGGCCTTGGAGCAGTACTTC. Protein: CASKGTGALEQYF.

The genes are TRBV5-1 and TRBJ2-1; 9 bases align to TRBD1. Germline trimming cut 1 base from V and 5 bases from J; bases unmatched to any gene: 7. The CDR3 consists of 16 residues. Germline CDR1 and CDR2: SGHRS and YFSETQ. The chain's CDR3 is CASSLNTGTGNNEQFF. CDR3 in DNA: TGCGCCAGCAGCTTGAACACCGGGACAGGGAACAATGAGCAGTTCTTC.

V usage is TRBV23-1 and J usage is TRBJ1-5, with D perhaps matching TRBD1 (5 bases). TRBV23-1 is identified as an open reading frame with a role that is uncertain. Trimming took 7 bases from V and 0 from J, leaving 10 bases between them. The CDR3 is 14 amino acids. The CDR3 DNA sequence: TGCGCCAGCAAGACAGCTTATAGCAATCAGCCCCAGCATTTT. It encodes CASKTAYSNQPQHF.

The chain combines TRBV11-1 with TRBJ2-7; the match to TRBD2 covers 10 bases. This CDR3 contains 14 residues. CDR1 and CDR2 (germline): SGHAT, FQDESV (reference sequence). With 5 bases clipped from V and 6 bases from J, the junction kept 7 bases outside the gene matches. The CDR3 nucleotides are TGTGCCAGCAGCGAAGGACTAGCGGTATCCGAGCAGTACTTC. Amino acid sequence: CASSEGLAVSEQYF.

The chain is built from TRBV11-1 and TRBJ2-3; 7 bases are a match to TRBD2. CDR3 length: 15 amino acids. Germline assignment: CDR1 SGHAT and CDR2 FQDESV (reference sequence). The ends lost 2 bases at V and 2 bases at J; junction bases unmatched: 4. CDR3 in DNA: TGTGCCAGCAGCTTATGGGGGGGTACCACAGATACGCAGTATTTT. This gives the protein CASSLWGGTTDTQYF.

This clone was observed a handful of times. The chain uses TRBV28 and TRBJ2-3; TRBD1 is a possible D gene (5 bases). The V gene lost 6 bases and the J gene lost 0 bases, with 16 bases spanning the gap. The CDR3 has 16 amino acids. Germline loops: CDR1 MDHEN, CDR2 SYDVKM. The CDR3 loop reads CASSRIRQTSTDTQYF. In DNA, the CDR3 is TGTGCCAGCAGCCGAATCCGACAGACTAGCACAGATACGCAGTATTTT.

The V call is TRBV6-5, the J call TRBJ2-6, with TRBD1 identical over 9 bases. CDR1 is MNHEY, CDR2 SVGAGI, per germline. The CDR3 is 15 amino acids. The ends lost 4 bases at V and 4 bases at J; junction bases unmatched: 2. CDR3 in DNA: TGTGCCAGCAGTTGGGACAGGGCCGGGGCCAACGTCCTGACTTTC. Amino acid sequence: CASSWDRAGANVLTF.

In DNA, the CDR3 is TGTGCCAGCAGTGCCTACGACAGGGGACGGGACGAAAAACTGTTTTTT. This codes for CASSAYDRGRDEKLFF. V is TRBV28 and J is TRBJ1-4; 8 bases align to TRBD1. Trimming at V came to 5 bases and at J to 8 bases, leaving 13 bases not matched to a gene. The CDR3 length is 16 residues. Germline assignment: CDR1 MDHEN and CDR2 SYDVKM. Based on the CDR3 plus reference TRBV28 and TRBJ1-4, the full variable domain is DVKVTQSSRYLVKRTGEKVFLECVQDMDHENMFWYRQDPGLGLRLIYFSYDVKMKEKGDIPEGYSVSREKKERFSLILESASTNQTSMYLCASSAYDRGRDEKLFFGSGTQLSVL.

CDR3 coding DNA: TGTGCCAGCAGTCCTACAGGAGCTGGAAACACCATATATTTT. It translates to CASSPTGAGNTIYF. The gene calls are TRBV28 and TRBJ1-3, with D perhaps matching TRBD1 (5 bases). Germline CDR1 MDHEN, CDR2 SYDVKM. This CDR3 comprises 14 residues. The ends were cut back, 5 bases at V and 2 bases at J, with 10 bases in the middle.

The V gene is TRBV5-1, the J gene TRBJ2-1, with a tentative D call TRBD2 (5 bases). The CDR3 is made up of 12 amino acids. In germline, CDR1 is SGHRS, CDR2 YFSETQ. Deletions cut 4 bases from V and 7 bases from J, with 9 bases between. The CDR3 sequence: CASSPPGNEQFF. CDR3 sequence (DNA): TGCGCCAGCAGCCCCCCGGGAAATGAGCAGTTCTTC.

The rearrangement links TRBV6-5 to TRBJ1-2; TRBD1 agrees at 7 bases. This CDR3 region has 14 residues. In germline, CDR1 is MNHEY, CDR2 SVGAGI. With 7 bases clipped from V and 4 bases from J, the junction kept 9 bases outside the gene matches. The CDR3 region is CASNSPRDSYGYTF. The CDR3 coding sequence is TGTGCCAGCAACTCACCCCGGGACAGCTATGGCTACACCTTC.

The genes are TRBV7-9 and TRBJ2-5, with no clear D. Trimming stripped 6 bases from V and 1 base from J, with 12 bases between. This CDR3 is 14 amino acids long. Germline V lookup: CDR1 SEHNR, CDR2 FQNEAQ (reference sequence). The CDR3 DNA reads as TGTGCCAGCAGTTATCTCACACCCCAAGAGACCCAGTACTTC. As protein: CASSYLTPQETQYF.

The rearrangement links TRBV18 to TRBJ2-1; 7 bases line up with TRBD2. CDR1 and CDR2 from the germline V gene are KGHSH and LQKENI. The junction had 4 bases not matched to a gene; V was cut back by 2 bases and J by 9 bases. This CDR3 is 13 amino acids long. The CDR3 DNA reads as TGTGCCAGCTCACCAACCTGGGAGGGTGAGCAGTTCTTC. Protein product: CASSPTWEGEQFF.

This clone showed up just a few times. This sequence joins TRBV6-5 and TRBJ2-7; perhaps TRBD2 as D (7 bases). The V end lost 7 bases, the J end lost 4 bases, and 20 bases lay between the germline ends. In germline, CDR1 is MNHEY, CDR2 SVGAGI. The CDR3 is 15 residues long. The CDR3 loop is CASTGGAGVGYEQYF. The DNA for the CDR3 is TGTGCCAGCACTGGGGGGGCGGGAGTCGGATACGAGCAGTACTTC.

The chain links TRBV6-5 to TRBJ1-1; the match to TRBD1 covers 10 bases. The CDR3 runs to 14 residues. Germline V gene lookup returns CDR1 MNHEY and CDR2 SVGAGI. With V trimmed by 6 bases and J by 4 bases, 5 bases remained unmatched. The CDR3: CASRRGTGATEAFF. The CDR3 DNA is TGTGCCAGCAGACGCGGGACAGGGGCCACTGAAGCTTTCTTT.

This sequence joins TRBV15 and TRBJ2-3, with 9 bases lining up with TRBD2. The CDR3 spans 16 residues. V lost 5 bases, J lost 6 bases, and 12 bases stayed unmatched. Per germline, CDR1 LNHNV and CDR2 YYDKDF (reference sequence). Here the CDR3 DNA reads TGTGCCACCAGCTGGTCCGGTCTAGCGGGATCGGATACGCAGTATTTT. The encoded protein is CATSWSGLAGSDTQYF.

The chain combines TRBV21-1 with TRBJ2-4; TRBD2, the D gene given by the table, was not confirmed from the DNA. TRBV21-1 constitutes a pseudogene. CDR3 length: 15 amino acids. The CDR3 sequence is CASSFHSGSKNIQYF. Here the CDR3 DNA reads TGTGCCAGCAGCTTCCATAGCGGTTCCAAAAACATTCAGTACTTC.

The genes are TRBV19 and TRBJ1-2, with a weak D call TRBD1 (6 bases). The V end lost 5 bases, the J end lost 1 base, and 11 bases lay between the germline ends. The CDR3 loop spans 14 amino acids. In germline, CDR1 is LNHDA, CDR2 SQIVND (reference sequence). Written as DNA, the CDR3 is TGTGCCAGTAGTTCCGGGACAAATAACTATGGCTACACCTTC. It specifies CASSSGTNNYGYTF.

This clone was counted only a few times. The chain carries TRBV5-1 and TRBJ2-5; D remains ambiguous. This CDR3 is 11 amino acids long. CDR1 and CDR2 (germline): SGHRS, YFSETQ. V was pared by 2 bases and J by 5 bases, with 4 bases between. For the CDR3, the DNA is TGCGCCAGCAGCTTAGCGGAGACCCAGTACTTC. This gives the protein CASSLAETQYF.

The gene calls are TRBV5-1 and TRBJ2-1; 7 bases are a match to TRBD2. V trimming: 5 bases; J trimming: 0 bases; junction bases outside the gene matches: 8. CDR3 size: 16 residues. The germline V gene has CDR1 SGHRS and CDR2 YFSETQ. The CDR3 protein is CASRKLADSSYNEQFF. CDR3 DNA sequence: TGCGCCAGCAGAAAGCTAGCGGACTCCTCCTACAATGAGCAGTTCTTC.

The chain employs TRBV7-2 and TRBJ1-2; 7 nucleotides align to TRBD1. The CDR3 length is 13 residues. Germline V gene sequence: CDR1 SGHTA, CDR2 FQGNSA. The junction had 3 bases not matched to a gene; V was cut back by 5 bases and J by 3 bases. CDR3 DNA: TGTGCCAGCAGCGTAGGACAGGACTATGGCTACACCTTC. Protein sequence: CASSVGQDYGYTF. The whole variable domain, filled in from reference TRBV7-2 and TRBJ1-2, reads GAGVSQSPSNKVTEKGKDVELRCDPISGHTALYWYRQSLGQGLEFLIYFQGNSAPDKSGLPSDRFSAERTGGSVSTLTIQRTQQEDSAVYLCASSVGQDYGYTFGSGTRLTVV.

The sample holds many counts of this clone. DNA of the CDR3: TGTGCCAGTAGACTAGCGGGAACCCACAATGAGCAGTTCTTC. Its protein product is CASRLAGTHNEQFF. The chain has TRBV11-1 and TRBJ2-1; TRBD2 matches 11 bases. V lost 9 bases and J lost 5; bases outside the gene matches: 6. The CDR3 totals 14 residues. The germline V gene has CDR1 SGHAT and CDR2 FQDESV (reference sequence).